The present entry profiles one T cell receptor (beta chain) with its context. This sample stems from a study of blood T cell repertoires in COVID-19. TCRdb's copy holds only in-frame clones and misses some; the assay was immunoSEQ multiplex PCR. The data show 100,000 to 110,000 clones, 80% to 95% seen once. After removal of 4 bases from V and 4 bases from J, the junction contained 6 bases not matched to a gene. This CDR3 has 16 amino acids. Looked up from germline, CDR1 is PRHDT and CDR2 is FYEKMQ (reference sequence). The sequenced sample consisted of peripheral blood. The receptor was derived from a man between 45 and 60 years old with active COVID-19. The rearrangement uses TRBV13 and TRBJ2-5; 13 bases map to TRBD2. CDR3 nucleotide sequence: TGTGCCAGCAGCTCGGGACTAGCGGGGACGCGAGAGACCCAGTACTTC. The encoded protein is CASSSGLAGTRETQYF.